Shown below are 16 T cell receptor beta chains from a single sample sequenced in a study of T-cell reconstitution after alpha-beta-depleted transplantation in children. During its preparation, the TCRbeta library received unique molecular identifiers. Via MiXCR, TCRdb re-called the PCR reads, giving one row per CDR3 protein. The sample shows 640,000 or so distinct CDR3 sequences, roughly 17% of them seen only once. The sequences come from PBMCs from the stem cell graft donor, collected from the stem cell graft. The source is a human donor who donated a stem cell graft to a child with acute myeloid leukemia.

This clonotype was seen ten or more times. The chain recombines TRBV20-1 with TRBJ2-5, with D possibly being TRBD2 (5 bases). Germline V gene lookup returns CDR1 DFQATT and CDR2 SNEGSKA (reference sequence). With 6 bases removed from V and 9 bases from J, the gap between germline ends came to 17 bases. This CDR3 has 12 amino acids. In nucleotides, the CDR3 is TGCAGTGCGCGGACTTTTTCGATGGCCCAGTACTTC. Translation: CSARTFSMAQYF.

This clonotype was counted ten times or more. V gene TRBV5-6 combines with J gene TRBJ1-3; maybe TRBD1 (5 bases). The CDR3 spans 14 residues. V was clipped by 4 bases and J by 7 bases, with 15 bases between them. CDR1 is SGHDT, CDR2 YYEEEE, per germline. The CDR3 sequence: CASSMGLEGNTIYF. In DNA form, the CDR3 reads TGTGCCAGCAGCATGGGACTGGAGGGGAACACCATATATTTT.

This clonotype turned up a few times. This sequence joins TRBV5-5 and TRBJ1-2, with D maybe TRBD1 (5 bases). This CDR3 contains 13 residues. V dropped 7 bases and J dropped 8 bases, with 18 bases sitting between them. Looked up from germline, CDR1 is SGHKS and CDR2 is YYEKEE (reference sequence). CDR3: CASYWDQGIGYTF. In DNA, the CDR3 is TGTGCCAGCTACTGGGACCAGGGAATAGGCTACACCTTC.

This clonotype was found many times. The rearrangement joins TRBV20-1 to TRBJ1-2; no firm D call. The CDR3 is 10 residues long. The V end lost 5 bases, the J end lost 6 bases, and 7 bases lay between the germline ends. In germline, CDR1 is DFQATT, CDR2 SNEGSKA (reference sequence). The CDR3 bases are TGCAGTGCTGACATCGATGGCTACACCTTC. This sequence encodes CSADIDGYTF.

The chain has TRBV15 and TRBJ2-1, with a possible D match to TRBD1 (6 bases). CDR3 length equals 15 residues. Per germline, CDR1 LNHNV and CDR2 YYDKDF (reference sequence). V was pared by 0 bases and J by 3 bases, with 9 bases between. In DNA, the CDR3 is TGTGCCACCAGCAGAGAAACAGGGCGCTACAATGAGCAGTTCTTC. This sequence encodes CATSRETGRYNEQFF.

This clonotype was detected a few times. V gene TRBV12-3 or TRBV12-4 combines with J gene TRBJ1-2; the D is unclear. V gave up 5 bases and J gave up 4 bases, with 11 bases separating them. This CDR3 contains 13 residues. CDR3 in amino acids: CASSPGGTYGYTF. As DNA, the CDR3 is TGTGCCAGCAGTCCCGGCGGAACCTATGGCTACACCTTC.

The table lists this clonotype with many counts. The chain links TRBV12-3 or TRBV12-4 to TRBJ2-2; 7 bases map to TRBD1. V was clipped by 6 bases and J by 4 bases; unmatched bases: 8. This CDR3 region has 15 residues. The CDR3 protein is CASRRQGTGTGELFF. The CDR3 DNA follows: TGTGCCAGCAGACGACAGGGAACAGGCACCGGGGAGCTGTTTTTT.

This chain joins TRBV9 and TRBJ1-1; D unresolved. The germline gives CDR1 SGDLS, CDR2 YYNGEE. The V end lost 2 bases, the J end lost 9 bases, and 17 bases lay between the germline ends. The CDR3 is 14 residues long. The CDR3 sequence is CASSVKDGTPQAFF. CDR3 nucleotide sequence: TGTGCCAGCAGCGTGAAGGATGGAACCCCACAAGCTTTCTTT.

There are a few counts of this clonotype. The V call is TRBV7-9, the J call TRBJ1-4, with D tentatively TRBD1 (5 bases). The V and J ends lost 5 bases and 5 bases respectively, with 18 bases between them. CDR1 SEHNR and CDR2 FQNEAQ come from the germline V gene (reference sequence). The CDR3 contains 16 residues. As DNA, the CDR3 is TGTGCCAGCAGCCCCCCGGGGACGGGACGGAATGAAAAACTGTTTTTT. Amino acid sequence: CASSPPGTGRNEKLFF.

Notes on this clonotype: This may be a read error: a much more frequent sequence differs by one nucleotide. The chain is built from TRBV7-2 and TRBJ2-7, with a possible D match to TRBD1 (5 bases). The ends were cut back, 1 base at V and 4 bases at J, with 8 bases in the middle. Germline V CDR1 and CDR2: SGHTA, FQGNSA. CDR3 length: 13 residues. In nucleotides, the CDR3 is TGTGCCAGCAGCTTAGAGTCAGGGTACGAGCAGTACTTC. Translation gives CASSLESGYEQYF. The whole variable domain, filled in from reference TRBV7-2 and TRBJ2-7, reads GAGVSQSPSNKVTEKGKDVELRCDPISGHTALYWYRQSLGQGLEFLIYFQGNSAPDKSGLPSDRFSAERTGGSVSTLTIQRTQQEDSAVYLCASSLESGYEQYFGPGTRLTVT.

The rearrangement joins TRBV7-8 to TRBJ2-1; D possibly uses TRBD1 or TRBD2 (7 bases each). Germline CDR1 and CDR2: SGHVS and FQNEAQ. There are 17 residues in the CDR3. Trimming removed 4 bases from V and 10 bases from J, with 26 bases in between. CDR3 loop: CASSYPREGAPGGEQFF. Written as DNA, the CDR3 is TGTGCCAGCAGCTACCCTAGGGAGGGGGCGCCTGGTGGGGAGCAGTTCTTC.

At least ten counts were recorded for this clonotype. This CDR3 is CSARGDATLNTEAFF. The CDR3 nucleotides are TGCAGTGCTAGAGGGGACGCGACCTTGAACACTGAAGCTTTCTTT. The chain joins TRBV20-1 to TRBJ1-1; possible D gene TRBD1, 5 bases. Trimming took 1 base from V and 0 from J, leaving 12 bases between them. The CDR3 consists of 15 residues. Per germline, CDR1 DFQATT and CDR2 SNEGSKA (reference sequence).

The sample holds many counts of this clonotype. V is TRBV20-1 and J is TRBJ2-4; D is ambiguous. Germline V gives CDR1 DFQATT, CDR2 SNEGSKA (reference sequence). This CDR3 spans 15 amino acids. V gave up 2 bases and J gave up 7 bases, with 18 bases separating them. CDR3: CSARLPRTDPNIQYF. CDR3 coding DNA: TGCAGTGCTAGACTCCCTCGGACGGACCCCAACATTCAGTACTTC.

The genes are TRBV12-3 or TRBV12-4 and TRBJ2-1; no definite D call. V dropped 2 bases and J dropped 1 base, with 9 bases sitting between them. The CDR3 has 15 residues. CDR3 region: CASSLRWQSYNEQFF. In DNA form, the CDR3 reads TGTGCCAGCAGTTTAAGATGGCAGTCCTACAATGAGCAGTTCTTC.

This clonotype was detected only a few times. V and J are TRBV7-2 and TRBJ2-7; TRBD1 or TRBD2 may be the D gene (6 bases each). The CDR3 totals 17 residues. CDR1 SGHTA and CDR2 FQGNSA come from the germline V gene. V was shortened by 2 bases and J by 0 bases, with 17 bases between the two germline ends. CDR3 in amino acids: CASSLRIGGQNSYEQYF. The CDR3 bases are TGTGCCAGCAGCTTAAGAATAGGGGGGCAGAACTCCTACGAGCAGTACTTC.

This rearrangement joins TRBV20-1 to TRBJ1-1; D remains ambiguous. Germline CDR1 and CDR2: DFQATT and SNEGSKA (reference sequence). V was pared by 2 bases and J by 0 bases, with 13 bases between. The CDR3 loop spans 15 amino acids. The CDR3 DNA is TGCAGTGCTAGAAAGTTTCAGGCGATGAACACTGAAGCTTTCTTT. The encoded protein is CSARKFQAMNTEAFF.